One TCR beta chain is described in this entry. Method: immunoSEQ multiplex PCR; TCRdb's copy keeps in-frame clones and lacks some. The sample shows 110,000 to 150,000 clones, about 89% of them seen only once. The data derive from a study of blood T cell repertoires in COVID-19. What was sequenced was peripheral blood. The receptor's source is a man aged 55-75 years with active or convalescent COVID-19.

The CDR3 region is CASSQDPFGAETIYF. Written as DNA, the CDR3 is TGTGCCAGCAGCCAAGATCCCTTCGGCGCAGAGACAATATATTTT. The chain has TRBV14 and TRBJ1-3; no clear D gene. The V end was cut by 0 bases, the J end by 13 bases, with 19 bases between. This CDR3 contains 15 residues. Per the germline V gene, CDR1 is SGHDN and CDR2 is FVKESK.